This paragraph covers one T cell receptor beta chain sequence. The time point is: peripheral blood 6 weeks after treatment start. PCRs each included synthetic TCR analog templates spiked in. TCRdb's table, derived via immunoSEQ multiplex PCR, lists solely in-frame clones and lacks some. The table includes tens of thousands of clones, 70% to 90% detected once. J was trimmed by 4 bases and V by 5 bases; bases with no gene match: 4. This CDR3 region has 15 residues. The V gene's germline CDR1 is SEHNR and CDR2 FQNEAQ (reference sequence). The entry originates in a study of PD-L1 blockade in urothelial cancer.

Specimen: PBMCs, collected around atezolizumab (anti-PD-L1) treatment. The sequence was collected from a man aged 45 to 65 with urothelial cancer. V usage is TRBV7-9 and J usage is TRBJ1-5; 11 positions agree with TRBD1. The CDR3 protein is CASSIGTGGNQPQHF. In nucleotides, the CDR3 is TGTGCCAGCAGCATAGGGACAGGGGGAAATCAGCCCCAGCATTTT.